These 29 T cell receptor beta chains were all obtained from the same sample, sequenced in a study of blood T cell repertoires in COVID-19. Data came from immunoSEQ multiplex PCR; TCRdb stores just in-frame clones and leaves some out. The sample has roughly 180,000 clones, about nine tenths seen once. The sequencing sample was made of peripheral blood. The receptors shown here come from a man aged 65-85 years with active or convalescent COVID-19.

This CDR3 is CASSPHEKLFF. In nucleotides, the CDR3 is TGTGCCAGCAGTCCACACGAAAAACTGTTTTTT. This chain links TRBV6-5 with TRBJ1-4; no clear D gene. This CDR3 is built from 11 residues. From germline, CDR1 is MNHEY and CDR2 SVGAGI. Between the trimmed V and J ends, which lost 5 bases and 8 bases, there was a span of 6 bases.

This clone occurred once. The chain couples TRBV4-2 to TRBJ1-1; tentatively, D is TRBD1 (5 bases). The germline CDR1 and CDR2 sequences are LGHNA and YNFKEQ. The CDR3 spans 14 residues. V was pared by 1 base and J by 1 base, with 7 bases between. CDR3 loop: CASSQGGGNTEAFF. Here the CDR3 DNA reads TGTGCCAGCAGCCAAGGGGGGGGGAACACTGAAGCTTTCTTT.

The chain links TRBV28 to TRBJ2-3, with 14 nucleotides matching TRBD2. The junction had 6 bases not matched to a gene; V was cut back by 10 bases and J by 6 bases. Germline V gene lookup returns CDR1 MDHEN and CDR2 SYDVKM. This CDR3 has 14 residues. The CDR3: CATMTSGRGDTQYF. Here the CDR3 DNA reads TGTGCCACCATGACTAGCGGGAGGGGGGATACGCAGTATTTT.

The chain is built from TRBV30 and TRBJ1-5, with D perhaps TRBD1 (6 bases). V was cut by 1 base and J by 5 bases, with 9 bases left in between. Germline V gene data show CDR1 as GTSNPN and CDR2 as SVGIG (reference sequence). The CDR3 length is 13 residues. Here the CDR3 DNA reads TGTGCCTGGAGTGCCACAGGGCATCAGCCCCAGCATTTT. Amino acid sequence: CAWSATGHQPQHF.

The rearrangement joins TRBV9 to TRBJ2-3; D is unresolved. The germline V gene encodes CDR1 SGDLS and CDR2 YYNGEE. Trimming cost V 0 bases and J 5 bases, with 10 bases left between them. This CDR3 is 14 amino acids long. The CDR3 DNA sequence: TGTGCCAGCAGCGTAGGTCAGGTTGAAGATACGCAGTATTTT. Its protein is CASSVGQVEDTQYF. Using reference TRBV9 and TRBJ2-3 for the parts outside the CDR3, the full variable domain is DSGVTQTPKHLITATGQRVTLRCSPRSGDLSVYWYQQSLDQGLQFLIQYYNGEERAKGNILERFSAQQFPDLHSELNLSSLELGDSALYFCASSVGQVEDTQYFGPGTRLTVL.

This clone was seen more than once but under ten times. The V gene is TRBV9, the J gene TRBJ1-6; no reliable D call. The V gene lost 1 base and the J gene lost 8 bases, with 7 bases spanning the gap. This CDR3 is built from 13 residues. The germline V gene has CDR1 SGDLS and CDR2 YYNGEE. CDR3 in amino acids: CASSVRTDSPLHF. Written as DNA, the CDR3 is TGTGCCAGCAGCGTACGGACTGATTCACCCCTCCACTTT.

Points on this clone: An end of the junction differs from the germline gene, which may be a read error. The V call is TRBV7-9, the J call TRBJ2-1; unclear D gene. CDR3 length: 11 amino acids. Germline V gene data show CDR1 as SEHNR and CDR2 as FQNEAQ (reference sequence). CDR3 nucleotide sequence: TGTGCCAGCAGCTTAGCGGGTCGGCGGCTCTTC. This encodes CASSLAGRRLF.

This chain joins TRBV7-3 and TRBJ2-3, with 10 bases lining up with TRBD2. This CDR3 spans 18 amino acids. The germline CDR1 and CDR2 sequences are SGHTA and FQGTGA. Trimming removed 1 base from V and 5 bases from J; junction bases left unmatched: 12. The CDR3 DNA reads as TGTGCCAGCAGCTTAAGGGTCCTAGCGGGAGTGACGGGAGATACGCAGTATTTT. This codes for CASSLRVLAGVTGDTQYF. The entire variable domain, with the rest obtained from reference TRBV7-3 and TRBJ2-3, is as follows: GAGVSQTPSNKVTEKGKYVELRCDPISGHTALYWYRQSLGQGPEFLIYFQGTGAADDSGLPNDRFFAVRPEGSVSTLKIQRTERGDSAVYLCASSLRVLAGVTGDTQYFGPGTRLTVL.

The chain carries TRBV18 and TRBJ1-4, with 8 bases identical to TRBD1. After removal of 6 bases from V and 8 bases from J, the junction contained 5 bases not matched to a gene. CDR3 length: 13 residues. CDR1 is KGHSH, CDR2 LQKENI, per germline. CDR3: CASSPTGVEKLFF. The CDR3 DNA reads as TGTGCCAGCTCCCCGACAGGGGTCGAAAAACTGTTTTTT.

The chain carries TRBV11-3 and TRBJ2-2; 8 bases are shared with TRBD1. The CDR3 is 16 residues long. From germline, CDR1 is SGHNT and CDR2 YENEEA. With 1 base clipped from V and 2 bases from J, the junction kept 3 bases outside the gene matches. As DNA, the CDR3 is TGTGCCAGCAGCTTAGGGACAGGGACAAACACCGGGGAGCTGTTTTTT. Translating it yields CASSLGTGTNTGELFF.

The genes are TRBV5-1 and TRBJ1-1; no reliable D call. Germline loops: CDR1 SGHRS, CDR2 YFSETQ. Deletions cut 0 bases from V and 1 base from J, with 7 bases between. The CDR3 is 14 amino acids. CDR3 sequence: CASSLETGNTEAFF. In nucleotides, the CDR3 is TGCGCCAGCAGCTTGGAGACGGGGAACACTGAAGCTTTCTTT.

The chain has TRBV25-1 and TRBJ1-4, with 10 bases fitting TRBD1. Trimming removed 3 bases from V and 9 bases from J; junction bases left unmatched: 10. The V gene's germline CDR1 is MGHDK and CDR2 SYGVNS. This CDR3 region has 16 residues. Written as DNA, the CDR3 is TGTGCCAGCAGTGATCACTCACCGGGACAGGGGAAAAAACTGTTTTTT. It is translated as CASSDHSPGQGKKLFF.

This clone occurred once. Here the CDR3 DNA reads TGTGCCAGCAGCGTAGGAGGGACAGGGGACACTGAAGCTTTCTTT. It translates to CASSVGGTGDTEAFF. The chain couples TRBV9 to TRBJ1-1; 10 bases are shared with TRBD1. The CDR3 extends over 15 amino acids. Losses at the gene ends were 0 bases for V and 3 bases for J; bases not matched to a gene: 2. Germline CDR1 is SGDLS and CDR2 is YYNGEE.

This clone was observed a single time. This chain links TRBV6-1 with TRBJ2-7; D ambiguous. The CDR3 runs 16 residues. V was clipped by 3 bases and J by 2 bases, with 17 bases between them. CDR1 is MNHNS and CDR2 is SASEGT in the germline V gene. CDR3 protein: CASSDWASSHPYEQYF. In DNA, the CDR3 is TGTGCCAGCAGTGATTGGGCCAGTTCCCACCCCTACGAGCAGTACTTC.

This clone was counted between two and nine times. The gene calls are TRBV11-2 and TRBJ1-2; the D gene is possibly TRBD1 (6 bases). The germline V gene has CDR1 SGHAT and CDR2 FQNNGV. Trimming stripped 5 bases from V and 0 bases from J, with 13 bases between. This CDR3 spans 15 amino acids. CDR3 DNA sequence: TGTGCCAGCAGCGGGACACAAGTCCCTAACTATGGCTACACCTTC. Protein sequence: CASSGTQVPNYGYTF.

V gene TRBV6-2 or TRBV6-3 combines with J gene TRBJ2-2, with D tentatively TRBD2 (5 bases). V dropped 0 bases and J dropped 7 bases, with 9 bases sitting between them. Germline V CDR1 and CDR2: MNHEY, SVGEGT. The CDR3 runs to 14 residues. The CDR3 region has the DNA TGTGCCAGCAGTTACTCGATCGGGATCGGGGAGCTGTTTTTT. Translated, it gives CASSYSIGIGELFF.

CDR3 sequence (DNA): TGTGCCAGCAGTTTATCGGCAGGGGTGCTGAACACTGAAGCTTTCTTT. Translation gives CASSLSAGVLNTEAFF. V and J are TRBV28 and TRBJ1-1, with a possible D match to TRBD1 (6 bases). The CDR3 covers 16 residues. The germline V and J ends were trimmed by 1 base and 0 bases, with 12 bases remaining between them. CDR1 is MDHEN and CDR2 is SYDVKM in the germline V gene.

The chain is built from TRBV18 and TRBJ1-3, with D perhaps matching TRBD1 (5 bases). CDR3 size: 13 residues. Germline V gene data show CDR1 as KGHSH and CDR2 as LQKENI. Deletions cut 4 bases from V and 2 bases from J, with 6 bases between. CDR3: CASSRGAGNTIYF. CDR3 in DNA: TGTGCCAGCTCACGGGGGGCTGGAAACACCATATATTTT.

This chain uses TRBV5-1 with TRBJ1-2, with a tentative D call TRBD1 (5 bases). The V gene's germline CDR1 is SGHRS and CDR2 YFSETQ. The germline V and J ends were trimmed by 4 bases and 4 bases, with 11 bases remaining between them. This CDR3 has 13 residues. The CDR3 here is CASSPRDFYGYTF. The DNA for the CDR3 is TGCGCCAGCAGCCCCCGGGACTTCTATGGCTACACCTTC.

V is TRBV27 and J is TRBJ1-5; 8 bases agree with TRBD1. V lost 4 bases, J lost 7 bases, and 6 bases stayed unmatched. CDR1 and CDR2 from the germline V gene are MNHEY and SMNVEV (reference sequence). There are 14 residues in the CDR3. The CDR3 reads CASSSGQGRQPQHF. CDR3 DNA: TGTGCCAGCAGTTCAGGACAGGGCAGGCAGCCCCAGCATTTT.

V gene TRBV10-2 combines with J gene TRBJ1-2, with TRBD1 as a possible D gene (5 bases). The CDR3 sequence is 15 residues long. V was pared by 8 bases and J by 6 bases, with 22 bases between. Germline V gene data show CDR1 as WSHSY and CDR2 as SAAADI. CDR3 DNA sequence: TGCGCCAGCTGGACCCAAAGGGGTGGGGAGGATGGCTACACCTTC. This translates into CASWTQRGGEDGYTF.

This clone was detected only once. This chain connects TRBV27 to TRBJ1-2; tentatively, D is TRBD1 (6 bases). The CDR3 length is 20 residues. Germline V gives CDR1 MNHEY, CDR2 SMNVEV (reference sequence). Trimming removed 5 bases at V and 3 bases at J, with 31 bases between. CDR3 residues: CASSPDRGVGAGAPYYGYTF. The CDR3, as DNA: TGTGCCAGCAGTCCAGACCGGGGGGTCGGGGCGGGGGCCCCTTACTATGGCTACACCTTC.

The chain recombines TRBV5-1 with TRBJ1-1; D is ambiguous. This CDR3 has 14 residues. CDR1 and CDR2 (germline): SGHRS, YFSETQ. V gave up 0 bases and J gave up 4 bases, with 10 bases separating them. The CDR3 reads CASSLAGRSTEAFF. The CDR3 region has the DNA TGCGCCAGCAGCTTGGCGGGGAGAAGCACTGAAGCTTTCTTT.

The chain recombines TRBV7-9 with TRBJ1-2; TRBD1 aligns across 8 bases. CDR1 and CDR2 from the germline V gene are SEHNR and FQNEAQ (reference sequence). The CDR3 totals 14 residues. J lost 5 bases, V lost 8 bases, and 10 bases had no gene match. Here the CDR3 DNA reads TGTGCCAGCGGCGTACAGGGGGAACCTTATGGCTACACCTTC. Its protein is CASGVQGEPYGYTF.

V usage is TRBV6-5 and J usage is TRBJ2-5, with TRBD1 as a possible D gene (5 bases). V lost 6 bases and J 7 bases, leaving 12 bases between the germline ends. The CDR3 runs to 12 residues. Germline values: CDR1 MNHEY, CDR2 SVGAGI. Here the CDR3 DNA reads TGTGCCAGCAGGGTCCGTACAGGGACCCAGTACTTC. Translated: CASRVRTGTQYF.

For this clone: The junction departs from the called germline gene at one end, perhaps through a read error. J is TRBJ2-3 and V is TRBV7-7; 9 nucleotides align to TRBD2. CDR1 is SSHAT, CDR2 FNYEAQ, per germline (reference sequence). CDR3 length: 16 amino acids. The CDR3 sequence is CASSLGAGGWADTQYF. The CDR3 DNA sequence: TGTGCTAGCAGCTTAGGAGCGGGAGGCTGGGCAGATACGCAGTATTTT. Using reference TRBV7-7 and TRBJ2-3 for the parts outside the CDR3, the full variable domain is GAGVSQSPRYKVTKRGQDVTLRCDPISSHATLYWYQQALGQGPEFLTYFNYEAQPDKSGLPSDRFSAERPEGSISTLTIQRTEQRDSAMYRCASSLGAGGWADTQYFGPGTRLTVL.

The CDR3 spells CASSPPARTGELFF. The CDR3 nucleotides are TGTGCCAGCTCACCACCGGCGAGGACCGGGGAGCTGTTTTTT. The rearrangement joins TRBV18 to TRBJ2-2, with D uncertain. V lost 0 bases, J lost 5 bases, and 7 bases lay in between. Germline CDR1 KGHSH, CDR2 LQKENI. This CDR3 has 14 residues.

The DNA of the CDR3 is TGTGCCTCTCGGTCGGGACAGGGCGGGAGCACCATATATTTT. Protein sequence: CASRSGQGGSTIYF. The chain links TRBV10-3 to TRBJ1-3; 9 nucleotides match TRBD1. Germline V gives CDR1 ENHRY, CDR2 SYGVKD. The CDR3 runs 14 residues. The ends lost 11 bases at V and 9 bases at J; junction bases unmatched: 14.

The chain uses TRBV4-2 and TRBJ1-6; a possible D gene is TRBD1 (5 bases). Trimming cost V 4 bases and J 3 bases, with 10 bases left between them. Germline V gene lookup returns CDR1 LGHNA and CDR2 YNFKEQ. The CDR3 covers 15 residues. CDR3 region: CASSPGPSYNSPLHF. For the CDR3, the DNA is TGTGCCAGCAGCCCAGGGCCGAGCTATAATTCACCCCTCCACTTT.